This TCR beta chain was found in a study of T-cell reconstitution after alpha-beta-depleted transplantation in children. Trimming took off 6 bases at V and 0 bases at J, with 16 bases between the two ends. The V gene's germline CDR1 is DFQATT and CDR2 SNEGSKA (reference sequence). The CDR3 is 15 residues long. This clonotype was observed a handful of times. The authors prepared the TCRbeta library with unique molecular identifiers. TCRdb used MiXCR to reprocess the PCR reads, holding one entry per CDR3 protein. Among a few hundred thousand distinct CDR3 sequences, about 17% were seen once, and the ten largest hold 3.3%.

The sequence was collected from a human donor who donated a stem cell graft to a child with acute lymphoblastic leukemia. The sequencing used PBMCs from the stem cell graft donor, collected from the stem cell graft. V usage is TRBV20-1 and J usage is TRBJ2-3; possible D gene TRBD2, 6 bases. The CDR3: CSALERARSTDTQYF. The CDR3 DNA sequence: TGCAGTGCGTTGGAGCGGGCCCGTAGCACAGATACGCAGTATTTT.